The 8 T cell receptor beta chains reported below all come from one sample, sequenced in a study of blood T cell repertoires in COVID-19. This table comes from immunoSEQ multiplex PCR, and its TCRdb copy is limited to in-frame clones, with some not included. The sample shows around 260,000 clones, 80% to 90% of them seen only once. The sequenced sample consisted of peripheral blood. These receptors all stem from a woman in her sixties or seventies with COVID-19, enrolled during active disease.

V and J are TRBV27 and TRBJ1-1; 7 bases fit TRBD1. Trimming at V came to 3 bases and at J to 5 bases, leaving 12 bases not matched to a gene. The CDR3 covers 16 residues. Germline-derived CDR1 and CDR2 are MNHEY and SMNVEV (reference sequence). CDR3 residues: CASSFWLGRGKTEAFF. In nucleotides, the CDR3 is TGTGCCAGCAGTTTTTGGCTCGGCAGGGGGAAAACTGAAGCTTTCTTT.

A single count supports this clone. The chain combines TRBV28 with TRBJ1-2, with D tentatively TRBD1 (6 bases). This CDR3 is 15 amino acids long. Trimming took 7 bases from V and 2 from J, leaving 17 bases between them. In germline, CDR1 is MDHEN, CDR2 SYDVKM. In nucleotides, the CDR3 is TGTGCCAGCATTCCAACAGGGCTCAGAAACTATGGCTACACCTTC. It specifies CASIPTGLRNYGYTF.

The chain recombines TRBV7-8 with TRBJ2-5; no clear D gene. V lost 5 bases to trimming and J lost 9 bases, with 10 bases between them. CDR3 length: 11 amino acids. Germline V gene sequence: CDR1 SGHVS, CDR2 FQNEAQ. The CDR3, as DNA: TGTGCCAGCAGCCCCCTAGGATCCCAGTACTTC. It is translated as CASSPLGSQYF.

The chain combines TRBV19 with TRBJ1-2; the match to TRBD1 covers 7 bases. Germline CDR1 and CDR2: LNHDA and SQIVND (reference sequence). The CDR3 runs to 16 residues. Losses at the gene ends were 7 bases for V and 1 base for J; bases not matched to a gene: 12. CDR3 sequence (DNA): TGTGCCAGTACCGCGCGTACAGGGGCAGATAACTATGGCTACACCTTC. Translating it yields CASTARTGADNYGYTF.

The chain joins TRBV7-9 to TRBJ1-1; tentatively, D is TRBD1 (6 bases). Trimming shortened V by 6 bases and J by 0 bases, and 11 bases separated the two germline ends. The CDR3 consists of 14 residues. Per germline, CDR1 SEHNR and CDR2 FQNEAQ (reference sequence). The CDR3 region is CASRPRTVNTEAFF. The CDR3 region has the DNA TGTGCCAGCAGACCCCGGACAGTGAACACTGAAGCTTTCTTT.

This chain connects TRBV10-1 to TRBJ2-7, with 7 bases fitting TRBD1. The germline V gene encodes CDR1 WNHNN and CDR2 SYGVQD (reference sequence). Germline trimming cut 6 bases from V and 5 bases from J; bases unmatched to any gene: 7. This CDR3 has 13 amino acids. CDR3 residues: CASRGNRGDEQYF. CDR3 nucleotide sequence: TGCGCCAGCAGGGGAAACAGGGGTGACGAGCAGTACTTC.

The gene calls are TRBV28 and TRBJ2-7; D might be TRBD2 (5 bases). Germline-derived CDR1 and CDR2 are MDHEN and SYDVKM. CDR3 length: 14 amino acids. Trimming took off 2 bases at V and 5 bases at J, with 13 bases between the two ends. The chain's CDR3 is CASSLIQGSHEQYF. Here the CDR3 DNA reads TGTGCCAGCAGTTTAATTCAAGGGAGCCACGAGCAGTACTTC.

The chain couples TRBV5-1 to TRBJ2-3; 7 positions match TRBD1. The germline V gene has CDR1 SGHRS and CDR2 YFSETQ. Germline trimming cut 5 bases from V and 6 bases from J; bases unmatched to any gene: 12. CDR3 length: 15 amino acids. This chain's CDR3 is CASSTGDPRLDTQYF. In nucleotides, the CDR3 is TGCGCCAGCAGTACAGGGGACCCAAGGTTGGATACGCAGTATTTT.